This T cell receptor (beta chain) was retrieved from a study of shared clonotypes between healthy human individuals (dated by TCRdb to the early 2020s). For the wider study: A few men and a couple of women, aged 18 to 49 years, made up the cohort. For each donor, CD4 naive and CD4 memory were each given three plates, CD8 naive was given two plates, and CD8 memory was given one plate. To estimate repertoire size and how much clonotypes are shared between individuals, the study performed deep sequencing of blood TCR repertoires from a few healthy adults. Different laboratories and diverse techniques were used to prepare libraries and sequence TCR repertoires, to increase sequencing depth and limit assay-specific biases. Between about 0.94 and 8.9 billion PBMCs per donor were obtained by leukapheresis. The research as a whole found: Pairwise subsampling indicated that sequencing depth was expected to affect the degree of clonotype sharing among donors. Around 5% of naive CD4, 3% to 3.5% of naive CD8, around 2.3% of memory CD4, and roughly 0.4% of memory CD8 clonotypes were shared across a few donors. Because the study included only a small number of donors, the genetic and exposure-history diversity represented was limited. Clonotypes shared by all four sorted-subset donors showed higher generation probabilities than non-shared clonotypes. Sampling was limited to blood, and TCR repertoires in tissue likely differ from TCR repertoires in blood. Larger estimated clonotype richness was generally found for naive subsets than for memory subsets. Incomplete sequencing was indicated by rarefaction of sorted-subset datasets, despite the large sequencing depth.

On this clone itself: Its antigen is not yet known. There are no base qualities to consult, and no much larger clone falls within one base.

For the CD8 naive samples, CD45RO-negative cells were positively selected for CCR7, yielding a CD45RA+CCR7+ population from which TemRA cells were excluded. The donors were healthy, HIV-negative adults who had no recently reported acute infections or vaccinations. Only Caucasian adults living in Nashville, Tennessee, USA were represented among the donors. After blood collection by leukapheresis, PBMCs were isolated using Ficoll-Histopaque density gradient centrifugation and then cryopreserved in the vapor phase of liquid nitrogen. Analytical flow cytometry was used to check the purity and quantity of each magnetically sorted T cell population. Genomic DNA was isolated from each sorted fraction and quantified by UV absorbance on a Nanodrop 2000c. V is clipped by 7 bases and J by 1 base, and the sequence between their germline boundaries is 11 bases long. Including cysteine and phenylalanine, the CDR3 has 13 amino acids. Only CDR3 DNA is held: 39 bases, read in frame from base 1. Sequences MNHNY (CDR1) and SVGAGI (CDR2) are obtained from the germline V gene (reference sequence).

Using the deep immunoSEQ assay, TCR CDR3 regions were amplified from genomic DNA by multiplex PCR. Extracted genomic DNA from each cell subset was spread evenly across all wells of several immunoSEQ 96-well plates, with each plate serving as a replicate. For sorted subsets, each replicate PCR was loaded with around 200 ng genomic DNA, equivalent to 30,000 or so T cell genomes. Purified libraries were quantified with a Qubit 3.0 fluorometer, sized on a Bioanalyzer 2100, and re-quantified with the KAPA Library Quantification kit. Each immunoSEQ 96-well plate was sequenced on its own single-read 150-cycle Illumina NextSeq 550 flow cell. The published analysis was carried out like this. Because the immunoSEQ output included only junctional sequences and no quality scores, the filtering could not be the same as the filtering used for full-length reads. To assign V/J genes and CDR3, sequences were annotated using PyIR, a Python wrapper for IgBLAST v1.9, with IMGT germline references. Reads were filtered out if the reads had weak V/J assignments (E-value above 1e-6), no CDR3, stop codons, out-of-frame junctions, or ambiguous translated residues. V3J clonotypes were defined by identical inferred V gene, J gene, and CDR3 amino acid sequence. Percentage overlap between repertoires was calculated by dividing the number of shared unique clonotypes by the size of the smaller repertoire. Three approaches were used to assess repertoire richness: RTK rarefaction, the Chao1 estimator, and Recon v2.1 estimates of unobserved clonotypes. For all TCRbeta clonotypes obtained by the gDNA method from a few donors, generation probabilities were computed with OLGA. Here the immuneACCESS table is served through TCRdb, limited to in-frame sequences with V and J called. Missing clones are a known gap in these copies; in checked studies unresolved V genes cover under half, and the rest lacks a known reason. V and J calls and clone size come straight from that table; D and trimming were deduced from the DNA. For this sample the table gives millions of clones, of which over 85% were detected only once. In total, the top ten clones hold more than 0.95% of the sample.

Sequenced input: naive CD8+ T cells sorted from blood. The sample's cell subset or site, from its label and the paper: CD45RA+CCR7+. The receptor comes from a man younger than 30 in good health. The sequence is built from TRBV6-6 and TRBJ2-7; a tentative D call is TRBD1 (6 bases match). In nucleotide form, the sequence is TGTGCCAGCACCCTGGACAGTTCCTACGAGCAGTACTTC. This gives the protein CASTLDSSYEQYF.